The entry below gives a single TCR beta chain sequence along with its context. Antigen specificity is unknown. From germline, CDR1 is MNHEY and CDR2 SVGAGI. Trimming removed 6 bases from V and 4 bases from J; junction bases left unmatched: 3. The CDR3 covers 14 residues. This record comes from a study of T cell responses to AZD1222 COVID-19 vaccine. Study conclusions and caveats: Seropositive AZD1222 recipients at baseline numbered only 6 or 7.

TCRdb's copy holds only in-frame clones and misses some; the assay was immunoSEQ multiplex PCR. Of tens of thousands of clones listed, approximately 85% are singletons. This sequence joins TRBV6-5 and TRBJ1-5; 10 bases fit TRBD1. Material: peripheral blood, obtained on day 0 of AZD1222 vaccination. This sequence was found in an adult in good health. The CDR3 protein is CASRGTGANQPQHF. In DNA form, the CDR3 reads TGTGCCAGCAGAGGGACAGGGGCAAATCAGCCCCAGCATTTT.